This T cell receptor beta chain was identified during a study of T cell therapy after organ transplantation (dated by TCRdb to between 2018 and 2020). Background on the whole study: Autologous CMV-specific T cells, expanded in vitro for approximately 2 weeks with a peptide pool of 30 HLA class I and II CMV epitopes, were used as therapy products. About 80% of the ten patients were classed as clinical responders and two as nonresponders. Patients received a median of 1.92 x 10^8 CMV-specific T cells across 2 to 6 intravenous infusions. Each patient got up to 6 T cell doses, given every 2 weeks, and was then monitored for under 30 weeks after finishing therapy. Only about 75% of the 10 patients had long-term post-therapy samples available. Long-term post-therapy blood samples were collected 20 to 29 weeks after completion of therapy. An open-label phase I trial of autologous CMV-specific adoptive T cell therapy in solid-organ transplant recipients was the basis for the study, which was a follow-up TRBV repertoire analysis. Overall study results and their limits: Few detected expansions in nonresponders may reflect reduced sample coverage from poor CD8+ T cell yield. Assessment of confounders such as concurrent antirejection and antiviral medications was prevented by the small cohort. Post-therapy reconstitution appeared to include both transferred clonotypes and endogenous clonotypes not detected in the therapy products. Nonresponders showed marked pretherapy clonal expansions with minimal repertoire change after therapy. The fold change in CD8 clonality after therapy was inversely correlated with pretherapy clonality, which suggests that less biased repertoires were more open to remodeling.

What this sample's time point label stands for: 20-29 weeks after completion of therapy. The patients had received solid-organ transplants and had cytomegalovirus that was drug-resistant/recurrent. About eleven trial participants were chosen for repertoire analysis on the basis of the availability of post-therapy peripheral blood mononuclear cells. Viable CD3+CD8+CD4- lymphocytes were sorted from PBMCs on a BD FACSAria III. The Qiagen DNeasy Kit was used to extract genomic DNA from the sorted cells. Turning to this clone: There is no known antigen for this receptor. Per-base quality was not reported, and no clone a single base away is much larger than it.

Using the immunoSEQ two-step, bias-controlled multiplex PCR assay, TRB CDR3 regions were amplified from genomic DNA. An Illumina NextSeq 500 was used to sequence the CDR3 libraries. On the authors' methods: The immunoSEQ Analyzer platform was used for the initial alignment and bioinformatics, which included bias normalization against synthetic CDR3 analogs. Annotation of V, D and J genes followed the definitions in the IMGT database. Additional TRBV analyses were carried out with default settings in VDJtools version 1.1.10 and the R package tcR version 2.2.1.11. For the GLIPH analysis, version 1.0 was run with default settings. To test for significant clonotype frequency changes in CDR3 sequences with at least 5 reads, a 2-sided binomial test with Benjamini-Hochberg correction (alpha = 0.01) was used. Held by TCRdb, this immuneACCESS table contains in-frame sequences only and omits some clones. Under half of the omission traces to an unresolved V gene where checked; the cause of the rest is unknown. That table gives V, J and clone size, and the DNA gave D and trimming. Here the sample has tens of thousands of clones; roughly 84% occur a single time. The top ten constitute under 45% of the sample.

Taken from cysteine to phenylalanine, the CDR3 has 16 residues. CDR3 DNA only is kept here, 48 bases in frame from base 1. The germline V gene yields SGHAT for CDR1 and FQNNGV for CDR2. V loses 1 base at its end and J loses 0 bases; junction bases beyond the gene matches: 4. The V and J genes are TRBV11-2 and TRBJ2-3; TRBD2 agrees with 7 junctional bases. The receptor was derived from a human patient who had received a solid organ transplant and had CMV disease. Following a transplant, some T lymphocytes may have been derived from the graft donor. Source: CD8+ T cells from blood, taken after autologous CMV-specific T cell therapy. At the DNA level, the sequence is TGTGCCAGCAGCTTAGTGGGGCGGGGGAGCACAGATACGCAGTATTTT. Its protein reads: CASSLVGRGSTDTQYF.